The next 8 T cell receptor beta chains were all read from a single sample in a study of beta chain features in type 1 diabetes. What these receptors recognize is not known. Findings and caveats of the study: Among all four CD4+ subsets, Type 1 diabetes patients had TCRB CDR3s that were moderately but significantly shorter.

As every portion of the isolated RNA was reverse transcribed, the sequencing read expressed TCRB transcripts. TCRdb's copy holds only in-frame clones and misses some; the assay was immunoSEQ multiplex PCR. The table lists 250,000 to 300,000 clones, less than 30% of them singletons, with roughly 0.011% in the top ten. The sample consisted of naive CD4+ T cells from blood. These receptors all stem from a woman aged 25 to 45 with type 1 diabetes.

CDR3 in amino acids: CAWRGEASSNYGYTF. In DNA form, the CDR3 reads TGTGCCTGGAGGGGGGAGGCCTCCTCTAACTATGGCTACACCTTC. This sequence joins TRBV30 and TRBJ1-2, with a possible D match to TRBD1 (5 bases). CDR3 length equals 15 residues. V was trimmed by 3 bases and J by 0 bases, leaving 14 bases between them. The germline V gene encodes CDR1 GTSNPN and CDR2 SVGIG (reference sequence).

This clone was detected a few times. This chain uses TRBV11-1 with TRBJ2-7; 11 bases are a match to TRBD2. The germline V gene encodes CDR1 SGHAT and CDR2 FQDESV (reference sequence). The CDR3 sequence is 15 residues long. V lost 5 bases and J lost 3; bases outside the gene matches: 6. In DNA form, the CDR3 reads TGTGCCAGCAGCCAAACTAGCGGGAGTGTCTACGAGCAGTACTTC. Its translation is CASSQTSGSVYEQYF.

The V and J genes are TRBV28 and TRBJ2-3, with 8 bases that match TRBD2. Germline V gives CDR1 MDHEN, CDR2 SYDVKM. The CDR3 contains 15 residues. V lost 6 bases, J lost 1 base, and 6 bases stayed unmatched. CDR3 nucleotide sequence: TGTGCCAGCAGGAGAGCGGGAGTAGGCACAGATACGCAGTATTTT. Translating it yields CASRRAGVGTDTQYF.

The gene calls are TRBV29-1 and TRBJ1-1; no firm D call. Per germline, CDR1 SQVTM and CDR2 ANQGSEA. V was clipped by 2 bases and J by 1 base, with 20 bases between them. The CDR3 contains 17 residues. CDR3 bases: TGCAGCGTTGAAAATCGGTTGGAGACCATCAAGAACACTGAAGCTTTCTTT. Protein sequence: CSVENRLETIKNTEAFF.

The rearrangement links TRBV6-5 to TRBJ2-1; D not certain. The germline gives CDR1 MNHEY, CDR2 SVGAGI. The CDR3 length is 14 residues. Trimming took off 7 bases at V and 4 bases at J, with 14 bases between the two ends. The DNA for the CDR3 is TGTGCCAGCACTCGAAAGCAGGATTACAATGAGCAGTTCTTC. This sequence encodes CASTRKQDYNEQFF.

The chain couples TRBV13 to TRBJ1-1; D not resolved. The germline CDR1 and CDR2 sequences are PRHDT and FYEKMQ (reference sequence). V lost 0 bases and J 0 bases, leaving 5 bases between the germline ends. This CDR3 has 14 residues. The CDR3 loop reads CASSLGQMNTEAFF. CDR3 sequence (DNA): TGTGCCAGCAGCTTAGGACAAATGAACACTGAAGCTTTCTTT.

The chain employs TRBV4-1 and TRBJ2-3; 7 nucleotides match TRBD1. Trimming cost V 4 bases and J 0 bases; bases outside gene matches: 7. CDR1 is MGHRA, CDR2 YSYEKL, per germline. This CDR3 comprises 16 residues. CDR3 sequence: CASSPGQHFSTDTQYF. CDR3 nucleotides: TGCGCCAGCAGCCCGGGACAGCACTTTAGCACAGATACGCAGTATTTT.

V and J are TRBV5-4 and TRBJ1-2; D is unclear. Germline V gene data show CDR1 as SGHNT and CDR2 as YYREEE (reference sequence). CDR3 length equals 12 residues. V lost 4 bases and J lost 4, with 8 bases in between. This CDR3 is CASSAGGYGYTF. The CDR3 DNA sequence: TGTGCCAGCAGCGCAGGTGGCTATGGCTACACCTTC.